This T cell receptor beta chain originates from a study of T cells after yellow fever vaccination. Study-wide findings and caveats: Contaminating bulk clonotypes could be abundant in FACS-sorted repertoires.

As for this clonotype: What it recognizes is unknown.

TCRdb used MiXCR to reprocess the 5' RACE reads, holding one entry per CDR3 protein. The table has about 580,000 distinct CDR3 sequences, approximately 16% seen once. The V end was cut by 3 bases, the J end by 0 bases, with 9 bases between. CDR1 and CDR2 from the germline V gene are DFQATT and SNEGSKA (reference sequence). The CDR3 is 14 residues long. The gene calls are TRBV20-1 and TRBJ2-1; no firm D call. The clonotype originates from a man younger than 35 who received the YFV17D yellow fever vaccine. The source was PBMCs, collected about 5 days after the first yellow fever vaccination. CDR3 in amino acids: CSASFLRSYNEQFF. The CDR3 DNA reads TGCAGTGCTAGTTTTCTGCGCTCCTACAATGAGCAGTTCTTC.